The next 27 T cell receptor beta chains were all read from a single sample in a study of OX40 agonist ivuxolimab in advanced cancers. Method: immunoSEQ multiplex PCR; TCRdb's copy keeps in-frame clones and lacks some. The sample contains about 73,000 clones, 84% of which appear only once. This specimen consisted of CD4+ or CD8+ T cells sorted from blood, obtained in a trial of the OX40 agonist ivuxolimab. The receptors here all came from an adult with an advanced solid tumor such as melanoma, head and neck, liver or kidney cancer.

The chain is built from TRBV11-2 and TRBJ2-3; TRBD1 matches at 10 bases. V dropped 2 bases and J dropped 9; count of bases not matched to a gene: 5. CDR3 length: 14 residues. Per the germline V gene, CDR1 is SGHAT and CDR2 is FQNNGV. CDR3 in amino acids: CASSLPPGQGTQYF. The CDR3 bases are TGTGCCAGCAGCTTACCACCGGGACAGGGGACGCAGTATTTT.

This rearrangement joins TRBV19 to TRBJ1-2; TRBD1 matches at 9 bases. The junction had 6 bases not matched to a gene; V was cut back by 6 bases and J by 4 bases. The CDR3 has 14 residues. Germline CDR1 reads LNHDA; CDR2 reads SQIVND (reference sequence). The CDR3: CASRPPGQGYGYTF. The CDR3 region has the DNA TGTGCCAGTAGGCCCCCGGGACAGGGCTATGGCTACACCTTC.

V is TRBV11-2 and J is TRBJ2-2; D not certain. The CDR3 consists of 15 residues. Germline CDR1 and CDR2: SGHAT and FQNNGV. V dropped 5 bases and J dropped 8 bases, with 18 bases sitting between them. The CDR3 DNA reads as TGTGCCAGCAGCCCAGCGAGTCCGGGCACTGGGGAGCTGTTTTTT. Its translation is CASSPASPGTGELFF.

The table lists this clone with a count of one. The rearrangement joins TRBV14 to TRBJ2-1; 11 nucleotides align to TRBD2. The germline V gene has CDR1 SGHDN and CDR2 FVKESK. The V and J ends lost 2 bases and 0 bases, in that order; junction bases with no gene match: 6. There are 18 residues in the CDR3. The CDR3 region has the DNA TGTGCCAGCAGCCAAACACTAGCGGGAGCGGGCTCCTACAATGAGCAGTTCTTC. Amino acid sequence: CASSQTLAGAGSYNEQFF.

This chain connects TRBV5-1 to TRBJ1-4, with D perhaps matching TRBD1 (5 bases). CDR3 length: 13 amino acids. Germline V CDR1 and CDR2: SGHRS, YFSETQ. The V end lost 1 base, the J end lost 8 bases, and 9 bases lay between the germline ends. CDR3 sequence reads: CASSLQGGEKLFF. The CDR3 region has the DNA TGCGCCAGCAGCTTGCAGGGTGGGGAAAAACTGTTTTTT.

This clone occurred a few times. This chain uses TRBV30 with TRBJ1-5; unclear D gene. V was pared by 3 bases and J by 6 bases, with 12 bases between. This CDR3 is built from 13 residues. From germline, CDR1 is GTSNPN and CDR2 SVGIG (reference sequence). This chain's CDR3 is CAWSDQAIQPQHF. The CDR3 DNA follows: TGTGCCTGGAGCGACCAGGCTATTCAGCCCCAGCATTTT.

In DNA form, the CDR3 reads TGTGCCAGCAGCTCCAGGGGTGGCGGGAGTGGCGCCGGGGAGCTGTTTTTT. It encodes CASSSRGGGSGAGELFF. This chain connects TRBV9 to TRBJ2-2; D is perhaps TRBD2 (7 bases). CDR1 SGDLS and CDR2 YYNGEE come from the germline V gene. The CDR3 contains 17 residues. The ends were cut back, 4 bases at V and 6 bases at J, with 22 bases in the middle.

The genes are TRBV11-3 and TRBJ1-1; D perhaps matches TRBD1 (6 bases). The CDR3 extends over 11 amino acids. Germline assignment: CDR1 SGHNT and CDR2 YENEEA. Trimming stripped 3 bases from V and 11 bases from J, with 10 bases between. This CDR3 reads CASSFRDRAFF. The DNA of the CDR3 is TGTGCCAGCAGCTTCCGAGACAGGGCTTTCTTT.

The rearrangement joins TRBV18 to TRBJ2-7, with D maybe TRBD1 (5 bases). The CDR3 is 15 residues long. The germline gives CDR1 KGHSH, CDR2 LQKENI. Trimming removed 2 bases at V and 2 bases at J, with 13 bases between. This CDR3 reads CASSPGRQSTYEQYF. DNA of the CDR3: TGTGCCAGCTCACCAGGAAGACAGTCTACCTACGAGCAGTACTTC.

This clone came up once. J is TRBJ1-2 and V is TRBV27; perhaps TRBD1 as D (5 bases). The CDR3 is 14 amino acids. V shed 2 bases and J shed 7 bases, with 14 bases lying between them. In germline, CDR1 is MNHEY, CDR2 SMNVEV (reference sequence). Here the CDR3 reads CASSLTGQGGGYTF. CDR3 DNA sequence: TGTGCCAGCAGTTTAACGGGGCAGGGTGGTGGCTACACCTTC.

This clone was seen a handful of times. V and J are TRBV6-1 and TRBJ1-6; D gene ambiguous. V was clipped by 10 bases and J by 6 bases, with 13 bases between them. Germline assignment: CDR1 MNHNS and CDR2 SASEGT. The CDR3 sequence is 13 residues long. As DNA, the CDR3 is TGTGCCACGACCCGGGGTCTTAATTCACCCCTCCACTTT. Translating gives CATTRGLNSPLHF.

The chain has TRBV10-3 and TRBJ2-7; no reliable D call. This CDR3 region has 14 residues. V shed 3 bases and J shed 2 bases, with 11 bases lying between them. CDR1 is ENHRY, CDR2 SYGVKD, per germline. The CDR3 nucleotides read TGTGCCATCAGTGATAACAGTTCCCCCTACGAGCAGTACTTC. Its translation: CAISDNSSPYEQYF.

This sequence joins TRBV19 and TRBJ1-1; possible D gene TRBD1, 5 bases. The CDR3 sequence is 15 residues long. The germline CDR1 and CDR2 sequences are LNHDA and SQIVND (reference sequence). Trimming pared 5 bases from V and 0 bases from J, leaving 13 bases between. CDR3 region: CASSPGGYLNTEAFF. DNA of the CDR3: TGTGCCAGTAGTCCCGGGGGTTACTTGAACACTGAAGCTTTCTTT.

A single count supports this clone. The V call is TRBV7-2, the J call TRBJ1-5; D uncertain. Germline V CDR1 and CDR2: SGHTA, FQGNSA. The germline V and J ends were trimmed by 4 bases and 5 bases, with 12 bases remaining between them. The length of the CDR3 is 14 residues. The CDR3 sequence: CASSWDVSYQPQHF. CDR3 bases: TGTGCCAGCAGCTGGGATGTCTCTTATCAGCCCCAGCATTTT. Full variable domain (rest looked up from reference TRBV7-2 and TRBJ1-5): GAGVSQSPSNKVTEKGKDVELRCDPISGHTALYWYRQSLGQGLEFLIYFQGNSAPDKSGLPSDRFSAERTGGSVSTLTIQRTQQEDSAVYLCASSWDVSYQPQHFGDGTRLSIL.

V is TRBV27 and J is TRBJ2-7, with 7 bases lining up with TRBD2. This CDR3 region has 15 residues. V trimming: 3 bases; J trimming: 1 base; junction bases outside the gene matches: 6. Germline V gene sequence: CDR1 MNHEY, CDR2 SMNVEV (reference sequence). The CDR3: CASSFGGKGSYEQYF. DNA for the CDR3: TGTGCCAGCAGTTTCGGGGGGAAGGGTTCCTACGAGCAGTACTTC.

The genes are TRBV13 and TRBJ2-7; D may correspond to TRBD1 or TRBD2 (6 bases each). This CDR3 contains 20 residues. V was pared by 5 bases and J by 2 bases, with 31 bases between. From germline, CDR1 is PRHDT and CDR2 FYEKMQ (reference sequence). The chain's CDR3 is CASSLSTIWGADAITYEQYF. CDR3 DNA: TGTGCCAGCAGCCTATCTACTATCTGGGGGGCCGACGCGATAACCTACGAGCAGTACTTC.

The rearrangement links TRBV6-5 to TRBJ1-5; D is unresolved. The CDR3 is 16 amino acids. Germline-derived CDR1 and CDR2 are MNHEY and SVGAGI. Trimming cost V 4 bases and J 3 bases, with 16 bases left between them. For the CDR3, the DNA is TGTGCCAGCAGTTCTCTTTTGGCCCTAAACAATCAGCCCCAGCATTTT. Translation: CASSSLLALNNQPQHF.

The J gene is TRBJ1-2, the V gene TRBV27, with a possible D match to TRBD1 (5 bases). Trimming took 6 bases from V and 3 from J, leaving 14 bases between them. Germline loops: CDR1 MNHEY, CDR2 SMNVEV (reference sequence). The CDR3 has 14 amino acids. The DNA for the CDR3 is TGTGCCAGCAGCCAACTTGACAGAGACTATGGCTACACCTTC. Translated: CASSQLDRDYGYTF.

J is TRBJ1-1 and V is TRBV7-3, with D maybe TRBD1 (5 bases). The length of the CDR3 is 13 residues. V lost 3 bases to trimming and J lost 3 bases, with 8 bases between them. CDR1 is SGHTA, CDR2 FQGTGA, per germline. Written as DNA, the CDR3 is TGTGCCAGCAGCTTCGTAGGGGACACTGAAGCTTTCTTT. It encodes CASSFVGDTEAFF.

The chain carries TRBV18 and TRBJ1-5; the match to TRBD1 covers 9 bases. The germline gives CDR1 KGHSH, CDR2 LQKENI. The CDR3 has 17 residues. Germline trimming cut 4 bases from V and 7 bases from J; bases unmatched to any gene: 14. The CDR3 DNA follows: TGTGCCAGCTCACTTACTCGACAGGGGGAGAAAGGACAGCCCCAGCATTTT. Amino acids: CASSLTRQGEKGQPQHF.

The chain recombines TRBV7-2 with TRBJ2-5; TRBD1 agrees at 8 bases. The CDR3 runs 14 residues. Unmatched junction bases numbered 12, after V lost 8 bases and J lost 7 bases. From germline, CDR1 is SGHTA and CDR2 FQGNSA. The CDR3 sequence: CASGVQGGSGTQYF. CDR3 bases: TGTGCCAGCGGAGTACAGGGGGGTAGTGGGACCCAGTACTTC.

This clone appeared a few times. This chain connects TRBV4-3 to TRBJ2-3, with no clear D. This CDR3 is 16 amino acids long. V gave up 2 bases and J gave up 2 bases, with 14 bases separating them. CDR1 and CDR2 from the germline V gene are LGHNA and YSLEER. The CDR3 here is CASSQKMPPHTDTQYF. The CDR3 coding sequence is TGCGCCAGCAGCCAAAAAATGCCCCCTCACACAGATACGCAGTATTTT.

The table lists this clone with a count of one. J is TRBJ1-1 and V is TRBV6-6, with D tentatively TRBD1 (6 bases). The CDR3 runs to 15 residues. The V and J ends lost 6 bases and 4 bases respectively, with 18 bases between them. CDR1 is MNHNY, CDR2 SVGAGI, per germline (reference sequence). CDR3 region: CASSLGQTSGTEAFF. DNA of the CDR3: TGTGCCAGCAGCCTCGGACAGACTAGTGGCACTGAAGCTTTCTTT.

The V call is TRBV5-5, the J call TRBJ1-2; D gene unclear. This CDR3 contains 14 residues. The germline gives CDR1 SGHKS, CDR2 YYEKEE (reference sequence). Trimming cost V 0 bases and J 4 bases, with 10 bases left between them. The CDR3 DNA sequence: TGTGCCAGCAGCTTGGAAGCCTCGAGCTATGGCTACACCTTC. Translation: CASSLEASSYGYTF.

The rearrangement joins TRBV5-1 to TRBJ2-7; D is perhaps TRBD1 (5 bases). Germline V gene lookup returns CDR1 SGHRS and CDR2 YFSETQ. This CDR3 comprises 15 residues. Trimming took 4 bases from V and 0 from J, leaving 14 bases between them. The CDR3 protein is CASSIHGAPSYEQYF. CDR3 sequence (DNA): TGCGCCAGCAGCATCCATGGGGCTCCCTCCTACGAGCAGTACTTC.

V gene TRBV19 combines with J gene TRBJ2-1; a possible D gene is TRBD1 (5 bases). Looked up from germline, CDR1 is LNHDA and CDR2 is SQIVND (reference sequence). The CDR3 has 15 amino acids. V lost 5 bases and J 5 bases, leaving 16 bases between the germline ends. The CDR3 loop is CASSPQGRANNEQFF. CDR3 DNA sequence: TGTGCCAGTAGTCCCCAGGGTAGGGCGAACAATGAGCAGTTCTTC. Together with reference TRBV19 and TRBJ2-1, the CDR3 gives the full variable domain: DGGITQSPKYLFRKEGQNVTLSCEQNLNHDAMYWYRQDPGQGLRLIYYSQIVNDFQKGDIAEGYSVSREKKESFPLTVTSAQKNPTAFYLCASSPQGRANNEQFFGPGTRLTVL.

The count of this clone is one. V is TRBV5-6 and J is TRBJ2-3; weak D call: TRBD1 (6 bases). The germline V gene has CDR1 SGHDT and CDR2 YYEEEE. V gave up 1 base and J gave up 1 base, with 10 bases separating them. This CDR3 spans 15 amino acids. The CDR3 loop reads CASSLRAGGTDTQYF. The CDR3 DNA follows: TGTGCCAGCAGCTTGAGGGCAGGGGGCACAGATACGCAGTATTTT.